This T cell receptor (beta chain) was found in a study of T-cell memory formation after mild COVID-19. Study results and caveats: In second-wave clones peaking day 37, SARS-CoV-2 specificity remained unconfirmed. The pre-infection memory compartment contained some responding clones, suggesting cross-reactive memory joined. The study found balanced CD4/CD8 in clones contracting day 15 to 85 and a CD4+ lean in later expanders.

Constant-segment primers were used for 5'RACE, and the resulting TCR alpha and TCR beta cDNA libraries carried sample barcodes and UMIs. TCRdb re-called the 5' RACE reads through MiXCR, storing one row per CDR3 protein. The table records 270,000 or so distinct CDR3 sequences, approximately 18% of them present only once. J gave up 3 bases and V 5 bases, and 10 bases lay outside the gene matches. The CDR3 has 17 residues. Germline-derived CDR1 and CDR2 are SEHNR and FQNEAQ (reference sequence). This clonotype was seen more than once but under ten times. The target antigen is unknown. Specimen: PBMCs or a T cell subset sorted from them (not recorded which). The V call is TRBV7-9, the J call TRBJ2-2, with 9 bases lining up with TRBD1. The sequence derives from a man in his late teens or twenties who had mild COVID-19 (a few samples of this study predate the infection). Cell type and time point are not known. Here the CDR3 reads CASSPRDRARDTGELFF. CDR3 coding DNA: TGTGCCAGCAGCCCTCGGGACAGGGCAAGGGACACCGGGGAGCTGTTTTTT. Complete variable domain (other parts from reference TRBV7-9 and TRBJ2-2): DTGVSQNPRHKITKRGQNVTFRCDPISEHNRLYWYRQTLGQGPEFLTYFQNEAQLEKSRLLSDRFSAERPKGSFSTLEIQRTEQGDSAMYLCASSPRDRARDTGELFFGEGSRLTVL.